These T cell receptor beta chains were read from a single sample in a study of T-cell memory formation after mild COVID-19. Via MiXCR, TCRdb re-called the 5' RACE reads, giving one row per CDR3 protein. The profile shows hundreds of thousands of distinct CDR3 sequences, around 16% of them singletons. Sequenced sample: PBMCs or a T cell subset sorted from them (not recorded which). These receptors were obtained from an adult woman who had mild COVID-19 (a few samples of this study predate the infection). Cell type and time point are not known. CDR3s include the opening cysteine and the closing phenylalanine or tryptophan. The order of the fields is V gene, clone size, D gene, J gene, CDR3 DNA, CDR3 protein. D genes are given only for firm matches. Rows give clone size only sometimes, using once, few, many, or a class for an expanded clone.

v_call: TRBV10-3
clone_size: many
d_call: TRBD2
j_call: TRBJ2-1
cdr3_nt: TGTGCCATCAGTGACACGACTAGCGGCAATGAGCAGTTCTTC
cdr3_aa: CAISDTTSGNEQFF

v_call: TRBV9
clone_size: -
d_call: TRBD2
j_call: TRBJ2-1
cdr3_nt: TGTGCCAGCAGCGTAGGCCGCCAGAGCGGGAGAGACAATGAGCAGTTCTTC
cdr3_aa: CASSVGRQSGRDNEQFF

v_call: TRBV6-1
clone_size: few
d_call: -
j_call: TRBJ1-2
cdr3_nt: TGTGCCAGCTCGGGAGGAGGGCCTGGCTATGGCTACACCTTC
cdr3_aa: CASSGGGPGYGYTF

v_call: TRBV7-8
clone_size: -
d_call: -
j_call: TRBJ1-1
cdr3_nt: TGTGCCAGCAGGGGAGGAGTGGAGGGCACTGAAGCTTTCTTT
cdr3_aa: CASRGGVEGTEAFF

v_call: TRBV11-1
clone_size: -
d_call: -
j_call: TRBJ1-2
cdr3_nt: TGTGCCAGCAGCGAAGCCAGAAACTATGGCTACACCTTC
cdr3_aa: CASSEARNYGYTF

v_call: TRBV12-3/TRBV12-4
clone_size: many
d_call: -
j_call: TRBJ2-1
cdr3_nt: TGTGCCAGCAGTTTCCAGTCCAACTCCTACAATGAGCAGTTCTTC
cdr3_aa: CASSFQSNSYNEQFF

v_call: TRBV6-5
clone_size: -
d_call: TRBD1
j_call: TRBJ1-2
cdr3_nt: TGTGCCAGCAGTTACTCGAGCCAGGGGGCGCAGGGCTACACCTTC
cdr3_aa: CASSYSSQGAQGYTF

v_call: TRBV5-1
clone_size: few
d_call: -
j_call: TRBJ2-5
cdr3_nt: TGCGCCAGCACCCGAGGGGGGAGCGGGACGAAGACCCAGTACTTC
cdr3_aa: CASTRGGSGTKTQYF

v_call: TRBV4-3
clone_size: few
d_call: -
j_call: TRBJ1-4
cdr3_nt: TGCGCCAGCAGCCAAGATTTTGACAGCTATACAACTAATGAAAAACTGTTTTTT
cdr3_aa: CASSQDFDSYTTNEKLFF

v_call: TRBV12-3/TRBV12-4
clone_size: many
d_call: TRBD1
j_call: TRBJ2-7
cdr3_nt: TGTGCCAGCAGTTGGACAGGGGGGGAGCAGTACTTC
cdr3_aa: CASSWTGGEQYF

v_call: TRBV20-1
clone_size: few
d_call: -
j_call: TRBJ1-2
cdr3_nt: TGCAGTGCCAAGACGGAAAACTATGGCTACACCTTC
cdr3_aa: CSAKTENYGYTF

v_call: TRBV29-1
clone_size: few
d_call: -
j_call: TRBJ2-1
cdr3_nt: TGCAGCGTTGAAGAGGCCTCTGGCAATGAGCAGTTCTTC
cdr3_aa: CSVEEASGNEQFF

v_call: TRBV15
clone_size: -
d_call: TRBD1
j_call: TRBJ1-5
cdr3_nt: TGTGCCACCAGCAGAGCGACAGGGGCCCAGCATTTT
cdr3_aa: CATSRATGAQHF

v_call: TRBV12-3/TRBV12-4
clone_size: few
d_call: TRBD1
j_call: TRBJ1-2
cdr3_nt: TGTGCCAGCAGTTCAGCAGGGACAGGCGCGATTGGCTACACCTTC
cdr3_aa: CASSSAGTGAIGYTF

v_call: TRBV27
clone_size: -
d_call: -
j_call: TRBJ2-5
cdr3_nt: TGTGCCAGCAGTTTCAATTTCGGCAGGGGGGCTCGGGAGACCCAGTACTTC
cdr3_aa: CASSFNFGRGARETQYF

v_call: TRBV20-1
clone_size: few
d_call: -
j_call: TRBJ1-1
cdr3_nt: TGCAGTGCTAGAAATTACAGGACCCCTAACCCTGACACTGAAGCTTTCTTT
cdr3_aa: CSARNYRTPNPDTEAFF

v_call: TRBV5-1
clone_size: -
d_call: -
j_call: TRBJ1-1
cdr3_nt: TGCGCCAGCAGCTTACACGGGGAGGGAAACACTGAAGCTTTCTTT
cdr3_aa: CASSLHGEGNTEAFF

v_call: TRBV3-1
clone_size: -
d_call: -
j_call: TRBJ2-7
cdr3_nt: TGTGCCAGCGGTTACTACGAGCAGTACTTC
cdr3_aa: CASGYYEQYF

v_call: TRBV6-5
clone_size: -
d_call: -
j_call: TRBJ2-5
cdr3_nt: TGTGCCAGCAGTTCACTAGTCCTCCAAGAGACCCAGTACTTC
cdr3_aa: CASSSLVLQETQYF

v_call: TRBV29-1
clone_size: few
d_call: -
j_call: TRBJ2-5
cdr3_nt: TGCAGCGTTGAAGAGGGGGGACAAGAGACCCAGTACTTC
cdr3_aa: CSVEEGGQETQYF

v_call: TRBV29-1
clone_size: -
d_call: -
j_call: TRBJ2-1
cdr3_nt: TGCGTCGGGTGGACCGCGTGGAATGAGCAGTTCTTC
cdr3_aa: CVGWTAWNEQFF

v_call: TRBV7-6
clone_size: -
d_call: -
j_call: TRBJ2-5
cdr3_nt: TGTGCCAGCAGCTTAAGGGGAGCGGTCCCGGAAGAGACCCAGTACTTC
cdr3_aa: CASSLRGAVPEETQYF

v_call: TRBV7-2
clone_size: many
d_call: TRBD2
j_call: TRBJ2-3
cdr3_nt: TGTGCCAGCAGCTCTCCCGGGACTAGCGGGGGGGTAACAGATACGCAGTATTTT
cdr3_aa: CASSSPGTSGGVTDTQYF

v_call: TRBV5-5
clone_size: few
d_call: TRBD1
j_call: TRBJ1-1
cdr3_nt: TGTGCCAGCAGCCAGGGACAGGGGGTGATGTACACTGAAGCTTTCTTT
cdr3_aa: CASSQGQGVMYTEAFF

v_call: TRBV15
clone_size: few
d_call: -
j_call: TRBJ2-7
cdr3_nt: TGTGCCACCAGCATGGGACTCACCTACGAGCAGTACTTC
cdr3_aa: CATSMGLTYEQYF

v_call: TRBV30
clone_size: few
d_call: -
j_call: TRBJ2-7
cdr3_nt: TGTGCCTGGAGTTCAGCATACCTCTCCTACGAGCAGTACTTC
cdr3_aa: CAWSSAYLSYEQYF

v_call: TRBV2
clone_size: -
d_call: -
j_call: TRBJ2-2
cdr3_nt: TGTGCCAGCAGTCCCGACGGGAACACCGGGGAGCTGTTTTTT
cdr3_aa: CASSPDGNTGELFF

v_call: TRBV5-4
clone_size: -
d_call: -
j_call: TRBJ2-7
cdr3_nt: TGTGCCAGCAGCTTGGCTCCGACCGAGCAGTACTTC
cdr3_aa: CASSLAPTEQYF

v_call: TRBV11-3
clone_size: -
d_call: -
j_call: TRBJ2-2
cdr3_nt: TGTGCCAGCAGTCACGGGGGTCCCGGGGAGCTGTTTTTT
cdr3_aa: CASSHGGPGELFF

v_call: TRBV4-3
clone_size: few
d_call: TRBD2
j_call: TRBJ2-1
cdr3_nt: TGCGCCAGCAGCCAAGAGGGACTAGCGGGACGGGCCTACAATGAGCAGTTCTTC
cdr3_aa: CASSQEGLAGRAYNEQFF

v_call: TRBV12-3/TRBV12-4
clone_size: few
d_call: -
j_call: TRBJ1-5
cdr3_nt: TGTGCCAGCAGTACCCGACAGATCAATCAGCCCCAGCATTTT
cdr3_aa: CASSTRQINQPQHF

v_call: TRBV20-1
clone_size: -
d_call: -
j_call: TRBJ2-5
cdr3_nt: TGCAGTGCTCCCCGGGGTGGGGGTCAAGAGACCCAGTACTTC
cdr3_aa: CSAPRGGGQETQYF

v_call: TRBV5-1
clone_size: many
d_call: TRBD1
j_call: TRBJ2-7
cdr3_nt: TGCGCCAGCGGCGAAAGGACAGGGGAATACGAGCAGTACTTC
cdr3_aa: CASGERTGEYEQYF

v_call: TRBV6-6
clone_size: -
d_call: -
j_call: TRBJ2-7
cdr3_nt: TGTGCCAGCAGTTACTCACCGACACCGAGCTCCTACGAGCAGTACTTC
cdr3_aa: CASSYSPTPSSYEQYF

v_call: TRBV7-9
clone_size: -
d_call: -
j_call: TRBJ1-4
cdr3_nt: TGTGCCAGCAGCCTGGGCCTCGAAAAACTGTTTTTT
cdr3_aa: CASSLGLEKLFF

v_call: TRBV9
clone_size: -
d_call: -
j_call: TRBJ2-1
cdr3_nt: TGTGCCAGCAGCGTAGGGGACGGAGCCTCCTACAATGAGCAGTTCTTC
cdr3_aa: CASSVGDGASYNEQFF

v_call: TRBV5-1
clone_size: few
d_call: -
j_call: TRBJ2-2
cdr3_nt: TGCGCCAGCAGCTTGGCCGGGAAGAATAACGGGGAGCTGTTTTTT
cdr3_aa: CASSLAGKNNGELFF

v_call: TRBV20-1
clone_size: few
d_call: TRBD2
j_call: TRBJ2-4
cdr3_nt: TGCAGTGCTCGGACTAGCGGGAGCCAAAACATTCAGTACTTC
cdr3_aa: CSARTSGSQNIQYF

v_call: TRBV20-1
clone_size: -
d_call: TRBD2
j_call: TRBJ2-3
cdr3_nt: TGCAGTGCTAGGGCCTACGGCGGGAGAGGAGCAGATACGCAGTATTTT
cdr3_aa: CSARAYGGRGADTQYF

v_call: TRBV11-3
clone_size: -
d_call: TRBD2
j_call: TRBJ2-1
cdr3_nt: TGTGCCAGCAGCTCCCTTAGCGGGAGTGTCTACAATGAGCAGTTCTTC
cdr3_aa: CASSSLSGSVYNEQFF

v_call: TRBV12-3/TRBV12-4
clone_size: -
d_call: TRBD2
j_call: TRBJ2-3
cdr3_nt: TGTGCCAGCAGTTTAGTTCCAGCGGGATTCAGCACAGATACGCAGTATTTT
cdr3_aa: CASSLVPAGFSTDTQYF

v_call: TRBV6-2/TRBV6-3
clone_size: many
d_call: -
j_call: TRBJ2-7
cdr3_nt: TGTGCCAGCAGCCTCCGGGACGGGTCCTACGAGCAGTACTTC
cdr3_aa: CASSLRDGSYEQYF

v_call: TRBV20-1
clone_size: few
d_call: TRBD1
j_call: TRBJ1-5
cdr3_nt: TGCAGTGCAATGGGAGGGGGCTTCAATCAGCCCCAGCATTTT
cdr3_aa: CSAMGGGFNQPQHF

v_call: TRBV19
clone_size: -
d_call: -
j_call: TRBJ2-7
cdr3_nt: TGTGCCAGTAGTATGTCGGGACTCTCCTACGAGCAGTACTTC
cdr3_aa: CASSMSGLSYEQYF

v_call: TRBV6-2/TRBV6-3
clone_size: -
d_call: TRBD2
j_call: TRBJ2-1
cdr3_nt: TGTGCCACCGGGCGGGAGGGATCCTACAATGAGCAGTTCTTC
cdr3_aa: CATGREGSYNEQFF

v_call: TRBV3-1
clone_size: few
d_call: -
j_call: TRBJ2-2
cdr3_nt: TGTGCCAGCACCGCAGGGCAGAACACCGGGGAGCTGTTTTTT
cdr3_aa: CASTAGQNTGELFF

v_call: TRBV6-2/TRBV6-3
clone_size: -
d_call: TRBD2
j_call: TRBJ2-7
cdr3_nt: TGTGCCAGCAACCTAGCGGGAGGGCCCCGTTCCTACGAGCAGTACTTC
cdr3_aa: CASNLAGGPRSYEQYF

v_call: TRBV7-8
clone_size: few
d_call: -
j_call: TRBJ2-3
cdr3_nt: TGTGCCAGCAGCTCGACTCCCCGCACGGTTTTAGTGTGGGGTACAGATACGCAGTATTTT
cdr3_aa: CASSSTPRTVLVWGTDTQYF

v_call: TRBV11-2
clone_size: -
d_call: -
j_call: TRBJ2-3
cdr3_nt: TGTGCCAGCACCGATCTAACTAGTGATACGCAGTATTTT
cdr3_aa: CASTDLTSDTQYF